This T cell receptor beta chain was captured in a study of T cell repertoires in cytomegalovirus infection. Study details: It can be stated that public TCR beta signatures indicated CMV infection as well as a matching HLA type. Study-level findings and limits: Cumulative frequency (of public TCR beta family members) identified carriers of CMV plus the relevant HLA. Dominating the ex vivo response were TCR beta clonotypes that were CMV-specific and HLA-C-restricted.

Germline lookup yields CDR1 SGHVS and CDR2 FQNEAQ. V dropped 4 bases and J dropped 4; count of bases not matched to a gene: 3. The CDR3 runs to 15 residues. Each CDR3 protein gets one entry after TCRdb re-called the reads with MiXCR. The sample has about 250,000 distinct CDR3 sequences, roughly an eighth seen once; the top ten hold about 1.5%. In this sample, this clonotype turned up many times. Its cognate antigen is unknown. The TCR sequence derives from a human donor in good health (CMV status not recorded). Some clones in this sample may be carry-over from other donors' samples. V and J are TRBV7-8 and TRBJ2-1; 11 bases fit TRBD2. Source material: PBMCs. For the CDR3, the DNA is TGTGCCAGCAGCTCCGGGACTAGCGGATACAATGAGCAGTTCTTC. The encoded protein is CASSSGTSGYNEQFF.